The 21 T cell receptor beta chains presented below share a single source sample, sequenced in a study of radiotherapy plus CTLA-4 blockade in lung cancer. The repertoire was sequenced with immunoSEQ multiplex PCR; TCRdb's copy has only in-frame clones and lacks some. The top ten hold approximately 3.5% of the sample, which has under 55,000 clones, approximately 78% seen once. The starting material was peripheral blood, obtained from a patient treated with radiotherapy plus ipilimumab. These receptors were obtained from a human donor with non-small cell lung cancer who had stable disease on radiotherapy plus ipilimumab.

The genes are TRBV5-1 and TRBJ2-7, with TRBD1 identical over 10 bases. Germline lookup yields CDR1 SGHRS and CDR2 YFSETQ. The CDR3 sequence is 17 residues long. Germline trimming cut 0 bases from V and 2 bases from J; bases unmatched to any gene: 8. In nucleotides, the CDR3 is TGCGCCAGCAGCTTGGCTGTCGGGACAGGGGATCCCTACGAGCAGTACTTC. It is translated as CASSLAVGTGDPYEQYF.

V is TRBV5-1 and J is TRBJ2-3; 10 positions match TRBD2. V lost 1 base and J lost 3; bases outside the gene matches: 2. Germline-derived CDR1 and CDR2 are SGHRS and YFSETQ. This CDR3 region has 15 residues. The CDR3 loop reads CASSLTSGITDTQYF. The CDR3 DNA reads as TGCGCCAGCAGCTTGACTAGCGGGATAACAGATACGCAGTATTTT.

The chain is built from TRBV27 and TRBJ1-5; D call uncertain. Germline V gene data show CDR1 as MNHEY and CDR2 as SMNVEV (reference sequence). V was cut by 5 bases and J by 2 bases, with 16 bases left in between. The CDR3 has 16 residues. The CDR3 is CASSGPDNRGNQPQHF. In nucleotides, the CDR3 is TGTGCCAGCAGTGGCCCAGACAACAGAGGCAATCAGCCCCAGCATTTT.

This chain joins TRBV7-6 and TRBJ2-5; D might be TRBD1 (6 bases). The CDR3 runs to 17 residues. CDR1 and CDR2 (germline): SGHVS, FNYEAQ. Trimming shortened V by 1 base and J by 1 base, and 16 bases separated the two germline ends. This CDR3 reads CASSLGIPGQTQETQYF. CDR3 DNA: TGTGCCAGCAGCTTAGGTATCCCGGGACAAACCCAAGAGACCCAGTACTTC.

V is TRBV4-3 and J is TRBJ2-3; D is perhaps TRBD2 (5 bases). The CDR3 covers 13 residues. Looked up from germline, CDR1 is LGHNA and CDR2 is YSLEER. The V end was cut by 9 bases, the J end by 3 bases, with 13 bases between. The CDR3 loop is CASRHGDTDTQYF. CDR3 DNA sequence: TGCGCCAGTCGACACGGGGATACAGATACGCAGTATTTT.

This chain links TRBV7-9 with TRBJ2-1; a possible D gene is TRBD1 (5 bases). The CDR3 spans 14 residues. CDR1 and CDR2 (germline): SEHNR, FQNEAQ (reference sequence). Trimming shortened V by 1 base and J by 9 bases, and 13 bases separated the two germline ends. CDR3 amino acids: CASSLELGHVEQFF. The CDR3 DNA reads TGTGCCAGCAGCTTAGAGTTGGGGCATGTTGAGCAGTTCTTC.

V gene TRBV7-6 combines with J gene TRBJ2-7, with 9 bases fitting TRBD2. The germline gives CDR1 SGHVS, CDR2 FNYEAQ. The CDR3 has 15 amino acids. V trimming: 1 base; J trimming: 3 bases; junction bases outside the gene matches: 4. For the CDR3, the DNA is TGTGCCAGCAGCTTAGGGGCGGGAGGGCACTACGAGCAGTACTTC. Translation: CASSLGAGGHYEQYF.

The chain employs TRBV5-1 and TRBJ2-3; TRBD2 might be the D (6 bases). Germline V gene lookup returns CDR1 SGHRS and CDR2 YFSETQ. The CDR3 covers 16 residues. V lost 4 bases and J 2 bases, leaving 17 bases between the germline ends. DNA for the CDR3: TGCGCCAGCAGCATCCGACGGAGGGACTTCACAGATACGCAGTATTTT. Amino acids: CASSIRRRDFTDTQYF.

V and J are TRBV28 and TRBJ1-4; 9 bases map to TRBD1. V lost 4 bases, J lost 8 bases, and 5 bases stayed unmatched. Germline lookup yields CDR1 MDHEN and CDR2 SYDVKM. There are 14 residues in the CDR3. The CDR3 coding sequence is TGTGCCAGCAGTTATACAGGGGGCAGAGAAAAACTGTTTTTT. It codes for CASSYTGGREKLFF. Full variable domain (remainder filled in from reference TRBV28 and TRBJ1-4): DVKVTQSSRYLVKRTGEKVFLECVQDMDHENMFWYRQDPGLGLRLIYFSYDVKMKEKGDIPEGYSVSREKKERFSLILESASTNQTSMYLCASSYTGGREKLFFGSGTQLSVL.

J is TRBJ2-2 and V is TRBV7-7; D is perhaps TRBD2 (5 bases). Germline V gene data show CDR1 as SSHAT and CDR2 as FNYEAQ (reference sequence). The V and J ends lost 6 bases and 0 bases respectively, with 14 bases between them. The CDR3 length is 16 residues. The CDR3 bases are TGTGCCAGCAGTTTGGACGGGATCCCGAACACCGGGGAGCTGTTTTTT. This sequence encodes CASSLDGIPNTGELFF.

This clone was seen a few times. The rearrangement joins TRBV28 to TRBJ1-1, with a tentative D call TRBD1 (5 bases). The CDR3 length is 12 residues. The V end lost 6 bases, the J end lost 11 bases, and 16 bases lay between the germline ends. Germline CDR1 and CDR2: MDHEN and SYDVKM. The CDR3 protein is CASSRLGRGAFF. CDR3 coding DNA: TGTGCCAGCAGCCGCTTAGGGCGGGGGGCTTTCTTT.

The chain has TRBV7-2 and TRBJ1-4; a weak D match, TRBD1 (5 bases). CDR1 is SGHTA, CDR2 FQGNSA, per germline. The CDR3 sequence is 15 residues long. Trimming removed 1 base at V and 4 bases at J, with 10 bases between. This CDR3 reads CASSLVRGVNEKLFF. The CDR3 region has the DNA TGTGCCAGCAGCTTAGTCCGGGGGGTTAATGAAAAACTGTTTTTT.

V gene TRBV5-1 combines with J gene TRBJ1-1; TRBD1 is a possible D gene (5 bases). Trimming cost V 0 bases and J 5 bases, with 11 bases left between them. The CDR3 loop spans 14 amino acids. Germline lookup yields CDR1 SGHRS and CDR2 YFSETQ. This chain's CDR3 is CASSLGPQGTEAFF. The CDR3 DNA reads TGCGCCAGCAGCTTGGGCCCCCAGGGAACTGAAGCTTTCTTT.

The rearrangement joins TRBV5-4 to TRBJ1-2, with 9 bases fitting TRBD1. CDR3 size: 15 residues. V lost 4 bases and J lost 6; bases outside the gene matches: 10. Germline CDR1 is SGHNT and CDR2 is YYREEE (reference sequence). The CDR3: CASSPIGGQGNGYTF. CDR3 DNA sequence: TGTGCCAGCAGCCCTATTGGGGGACAGGGTAATGGCTACACCTTC.

This clone appeared a few times. V is TRBV9 and J is TRBJ1-1; perhaps TRBD1 as D (6 bases). CDR3 length equals 14 residues. V was shortened by 2 bases and J by 2 bases, with 10 bases between the two germline ends. Per germline, CDR1 SGDLS and CDR2 YYNGEE. The CDR3, as DNA: TGTGCCAGCAGCGTGTCGGACAGAAACACTGAAGCTTTCTTT. It translates to CASSVSDRNTEAFF.

The table lists this clone with a few counts. The chain combines TRBV9 with TRBJ2-2, with D unclear. This CDR3 comprises 13 residues. The germline V gene encodes CDR1 SGDLS and CDR2 YYNGEE. V lost 4 bases, J lost 3 bases, and 7 bases lay in between. CDR3 coding DNA: TGTGCCAGCAGCTTCAGATACACCGGGGAGCTGTTTTTT. Amino acid sequence: CASSFRYTGELFF.

CDR3 in DNA: TGTGCCAGCAGAGCTATAGCGGGAAGGAAGACAGATACGCAGTATTTT. It translates to CASRAIAGRKTDTQYF. The chain combines TRBV27 with TRBJ2-3; 8 nucleotides align to TRBD2. Looked up from germline, CDR1 is MNHEY and CDR2 is SMNVEV (reference sequence). The CDR3 totals 16 residues. The ends lost 6 bases at V and 3 bases at J; junction bases unmatched: 11.

This clone was recorded only once. The rearrangement joins TRBV4-3 to TRBJ1-2, with TRBD1 matching 8 bases. CDR3 length: 13 residues. With V trimmed by 3 bases and J by 8 bases, 5 bases remained unmatched. Germline V gene lookup returns CDR1 LGHNA and CDR2 YSLEER. The CDR3 DNA reads as TGCGCCAGCAGCCAGGTGACAGGGGACGGCTACACCTTC. This sequence encodes CASSQVTGDGYTF.

The gene calls are TRBV2 and TRBJ1-2; 7 bases fit TRBD1. Germline V CDR1 and CDR2: SNHLY, FYNNEI. The CDR3 has 16 residues. V shed 6 bases, J shed 3 bases, and the junction held 13 bases outside the gene matches. The CDR3 spells CASRGIAGDRDYGYTF. Written as DNA, the CDR3 is TGTGCCAGCAGGGGGATTGCGGGTGACAGGGACTATGGCTACACCTTC.

This clone was picked up a small number of times. This chain uses TRBV18 with TRBJ1-1; no firm D call. The germline V gene encodes CDR1 KGHSH and CDR2 LQKENI. V was trimmed by 4 bases and J by 6 bases, leaving 12 bases between them. The CDR3 has 13 amino acids. The CDR3 spells CASSLTRSAEAFF. In nucleotides, the CDR3 is TGTGCCAGCTCACTTACACGAAGCGCTGAAGCTTTCTTT.

This chain connects TRBV6-5 to TRBJ2-7, with TRBD1 matching over 9 bases. V gave up 8 bases and J gave up 8 bases; unmatched junction bases: 10. CDR3 length: 13 residues. The V gene's germline CDR1 is MNHEY and CDR2 SVGAGI. The CDR3 DNA follows: TGTGCCAGCGGCCGGACAGGGGACGGGAAGCAGTACTTC. Translating it yields CASGRTGDGKQYF.